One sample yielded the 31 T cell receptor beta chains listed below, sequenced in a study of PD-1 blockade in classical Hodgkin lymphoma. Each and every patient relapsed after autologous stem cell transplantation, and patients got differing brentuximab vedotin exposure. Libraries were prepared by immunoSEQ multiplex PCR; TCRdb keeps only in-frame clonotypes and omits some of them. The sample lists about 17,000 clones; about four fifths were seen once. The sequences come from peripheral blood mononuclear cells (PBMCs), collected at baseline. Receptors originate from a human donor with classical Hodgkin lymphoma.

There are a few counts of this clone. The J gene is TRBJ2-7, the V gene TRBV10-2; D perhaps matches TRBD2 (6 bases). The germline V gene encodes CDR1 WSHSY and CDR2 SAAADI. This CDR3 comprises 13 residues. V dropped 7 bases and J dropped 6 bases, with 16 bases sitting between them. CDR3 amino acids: CASTANGGPEQYF. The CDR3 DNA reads TGCGCCAGCACGGCTAACGGGGGTCCCGAGCAGTACTTC.

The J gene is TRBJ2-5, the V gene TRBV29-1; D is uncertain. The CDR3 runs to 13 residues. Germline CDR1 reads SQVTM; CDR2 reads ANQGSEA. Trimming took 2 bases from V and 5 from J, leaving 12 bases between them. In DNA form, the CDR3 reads TGCAGCGTTGAAAGGAGCGCTACGGAGACCCAGTACTTC. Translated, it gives CSVERSATETQYF.

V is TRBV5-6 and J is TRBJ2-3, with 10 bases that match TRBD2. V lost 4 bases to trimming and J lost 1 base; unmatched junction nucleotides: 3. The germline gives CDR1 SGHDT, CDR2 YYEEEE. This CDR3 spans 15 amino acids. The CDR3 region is CASSLGTSGTDTQYF. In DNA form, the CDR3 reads TGTGCCAGCAGCCTAGGGACTAGCGGCACAGATACGCAGTATTTT.

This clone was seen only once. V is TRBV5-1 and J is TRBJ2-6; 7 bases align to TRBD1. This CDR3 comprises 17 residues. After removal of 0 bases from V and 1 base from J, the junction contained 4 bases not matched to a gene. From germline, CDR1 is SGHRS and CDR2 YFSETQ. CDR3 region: CASSLVLTGSGANVLTF. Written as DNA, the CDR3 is TGCGCCAGCAGCTTGGTGTTGACAGGGTCTGGGGCCAACGTCCTGACTTTC.

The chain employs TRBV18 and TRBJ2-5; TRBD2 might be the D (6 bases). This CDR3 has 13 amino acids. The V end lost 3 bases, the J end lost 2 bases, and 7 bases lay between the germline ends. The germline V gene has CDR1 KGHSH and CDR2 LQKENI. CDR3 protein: CASSPGLQETQYF. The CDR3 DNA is TGTGCCAGCTCACCTGGACTACAAGAGACCCAGTACTTC.

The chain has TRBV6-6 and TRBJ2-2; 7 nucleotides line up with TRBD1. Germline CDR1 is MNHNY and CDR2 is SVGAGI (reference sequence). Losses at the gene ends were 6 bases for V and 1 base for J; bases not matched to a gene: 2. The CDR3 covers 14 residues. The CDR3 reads CASRRQGNTGELFF. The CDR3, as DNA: TGTGCCAGCAGAAGACAGGGGAACACCGGGGAGCTGTTTTTT.

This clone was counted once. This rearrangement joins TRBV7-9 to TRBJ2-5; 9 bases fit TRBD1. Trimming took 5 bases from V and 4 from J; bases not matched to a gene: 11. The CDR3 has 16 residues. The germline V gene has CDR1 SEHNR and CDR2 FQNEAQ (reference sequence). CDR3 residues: CASSLGTGSIAETQYF. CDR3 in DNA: TGTGCCAGCAGCCTGGGGACAGGGTCGATTGCAGAGACCCAGTACTTC. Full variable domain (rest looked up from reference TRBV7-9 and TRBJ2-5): DTGVSQNPRHKITKRGQNVTFRCDPISEHNRLYWYRQTLGQGPEFLTYFQNEAQLEKSRLLSDRFSAERPKGSFSTLEIQRTEQGDSAMYLCASSLGTGSIAETQYFGPGTRLLVL.

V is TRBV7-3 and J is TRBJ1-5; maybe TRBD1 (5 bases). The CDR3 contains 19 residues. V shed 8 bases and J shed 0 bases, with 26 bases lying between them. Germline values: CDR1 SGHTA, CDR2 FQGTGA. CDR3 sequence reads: CASPPLAAGRVISNQPQHF. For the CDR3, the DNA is TGTGCCAGCCCCCCGTTAGCCGCAGGGCGCGTGATTAGCAATCAGCCCCAGCATTTT.

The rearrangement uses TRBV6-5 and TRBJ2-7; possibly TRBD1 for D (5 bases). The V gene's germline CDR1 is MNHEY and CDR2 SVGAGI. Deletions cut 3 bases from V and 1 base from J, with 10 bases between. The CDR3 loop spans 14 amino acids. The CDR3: CASSYGRQSYEQYF. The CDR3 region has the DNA TGTGCCAGCAGTTATGGGCGACAGTCCTACGAGCAGTACTTC.

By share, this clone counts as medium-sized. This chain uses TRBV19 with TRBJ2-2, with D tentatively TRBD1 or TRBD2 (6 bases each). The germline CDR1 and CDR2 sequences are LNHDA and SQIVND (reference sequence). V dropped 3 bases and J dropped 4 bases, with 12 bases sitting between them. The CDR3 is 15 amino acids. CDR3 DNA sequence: TGTGCCAGTAGTATCGCTTCGGGGGCCACCGGGGAGCTGTTTTTT. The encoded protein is CASSIASGATGELFF.

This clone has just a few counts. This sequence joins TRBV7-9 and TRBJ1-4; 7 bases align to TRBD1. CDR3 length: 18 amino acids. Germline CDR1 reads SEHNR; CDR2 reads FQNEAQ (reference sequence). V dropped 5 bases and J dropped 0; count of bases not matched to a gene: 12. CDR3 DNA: TGTGCCAGCAGCCCTGCGGGAGGGGGCGCCGCAACTAATGAAAAACTGTTTTTT. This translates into CASSPAGGGAATNEKLFF.

CDR3 sequence reads: CASSFWGVTGELFF. The DNA for the CDR3 is TGTGCCAGCAGCTTCTGGGGGGTCACCGGGGAGCTGTTTTTT. The chain combines TRBV7-9 with TRBJ2-2; D may be TRBD2 (6 bases). This CDR3 is built from 14 residues. Trimming took off 3 bases at V and 4 bases at J, with 9 bases between the two ends. Germline values: CDR1 SEHNR, CDR2 FQNEAQ (reference sequence). The full variable domain, its missing parts supplied by reference TRBV7-9 and TRBJ2-2, is DTGVSQNPRHKITKRGQNVTFRCDPISEHNRLYWYRQTLGQGPEFLTYFQNEAQLEKSRLLSDRFSAERPKGSFSTLEIQRTEQGDSAMYLCASSFWGVTGELFFGEGSRLTVL.

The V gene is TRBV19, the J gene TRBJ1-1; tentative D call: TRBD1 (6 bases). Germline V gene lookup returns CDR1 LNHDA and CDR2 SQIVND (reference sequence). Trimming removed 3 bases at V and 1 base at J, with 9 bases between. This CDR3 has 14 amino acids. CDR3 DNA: TGTGCCAGTAGTATCCCGACAGGGAACACTGAAGCTTTCTTT. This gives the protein CASSIPTGNTEAFF.

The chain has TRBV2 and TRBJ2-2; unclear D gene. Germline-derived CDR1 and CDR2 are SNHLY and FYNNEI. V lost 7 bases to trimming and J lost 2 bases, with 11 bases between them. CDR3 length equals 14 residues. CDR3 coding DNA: TGTGCCAGCATACTGACATCCAACACCGGGGAGCTGTTTTTT. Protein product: CASILTSNTGELFF.

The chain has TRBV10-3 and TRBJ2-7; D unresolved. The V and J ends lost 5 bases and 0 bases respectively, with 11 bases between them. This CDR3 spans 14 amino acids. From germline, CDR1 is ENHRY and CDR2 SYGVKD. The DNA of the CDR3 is TGTGCCATCAGTTCAGCGCCGAGCTCCTACGAGCAGTACTTC. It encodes CAISSAPSSYEQYF.

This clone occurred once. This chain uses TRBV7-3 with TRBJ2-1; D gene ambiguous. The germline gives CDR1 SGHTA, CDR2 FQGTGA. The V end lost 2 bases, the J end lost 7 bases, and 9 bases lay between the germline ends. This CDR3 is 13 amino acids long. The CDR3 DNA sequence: TGTGCCAGCAGCTTAGGGTCTAGTAATGAGCAGTTCTTC. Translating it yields CASSLGSSNEQFF.

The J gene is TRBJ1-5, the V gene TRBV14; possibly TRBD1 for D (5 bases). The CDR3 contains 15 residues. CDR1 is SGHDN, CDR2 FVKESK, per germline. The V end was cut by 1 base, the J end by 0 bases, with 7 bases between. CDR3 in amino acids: CASSQVGGSNQPQHF. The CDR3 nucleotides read TGTGCCAGCAGCCAAGTTGGGGGTAGCAATCAGCCCCAGCATTTT.

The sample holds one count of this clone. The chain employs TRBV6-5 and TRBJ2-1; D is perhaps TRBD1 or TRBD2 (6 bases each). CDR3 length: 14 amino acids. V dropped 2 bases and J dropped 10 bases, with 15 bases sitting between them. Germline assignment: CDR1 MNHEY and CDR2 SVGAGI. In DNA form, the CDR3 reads TGTGCCAGCAGTTACGGGGGGTGGGGGCTAGAGCAGTTCTTC. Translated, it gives CASSYGGWGLEQFF.

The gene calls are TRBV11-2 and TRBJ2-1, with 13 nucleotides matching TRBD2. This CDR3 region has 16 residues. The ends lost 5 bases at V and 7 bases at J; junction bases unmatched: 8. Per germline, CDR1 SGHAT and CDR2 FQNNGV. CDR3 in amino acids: CASSPRTSGGQNEQFF. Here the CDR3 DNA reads TGTGCCAGCAGCCCCCGGACTAGCGGGGGTCAGAATGAGCAGTTCTTC.

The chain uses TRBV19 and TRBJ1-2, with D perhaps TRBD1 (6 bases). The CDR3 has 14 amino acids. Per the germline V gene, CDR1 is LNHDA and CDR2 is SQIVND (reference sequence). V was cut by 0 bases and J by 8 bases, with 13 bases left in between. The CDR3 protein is CASSIDGDTRGYTF. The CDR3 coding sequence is TGTGCCAGTAGTATAGACGGGGACACGAGAGGCTACACCTTC.

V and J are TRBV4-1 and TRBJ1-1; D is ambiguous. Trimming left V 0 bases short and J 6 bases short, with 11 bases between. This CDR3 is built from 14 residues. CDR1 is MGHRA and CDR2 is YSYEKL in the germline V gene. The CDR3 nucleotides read TGCGCCAGCAGCCAAGAGGGAGGGAGGGCTGAAGCTTTCTTT. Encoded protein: CASSQEGGRAEAFF.

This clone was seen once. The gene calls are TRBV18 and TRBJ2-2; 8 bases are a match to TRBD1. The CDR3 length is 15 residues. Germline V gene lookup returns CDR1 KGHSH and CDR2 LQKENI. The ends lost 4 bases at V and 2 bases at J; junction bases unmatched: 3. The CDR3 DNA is TGTGCCAGCTCACGACAGGGGCCTAACACCGGGGAGCTGTTTTTT. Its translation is CASSRQGPNTGELFF.

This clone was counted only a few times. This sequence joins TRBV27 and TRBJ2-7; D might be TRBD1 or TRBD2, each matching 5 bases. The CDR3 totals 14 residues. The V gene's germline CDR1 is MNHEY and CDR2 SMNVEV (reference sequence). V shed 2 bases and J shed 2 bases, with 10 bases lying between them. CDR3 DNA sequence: TGTGCCAGCAGTTTAGAGGGGAATCCCTACGAGCAGTACTTC. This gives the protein CASSLEGNPYEQYF.

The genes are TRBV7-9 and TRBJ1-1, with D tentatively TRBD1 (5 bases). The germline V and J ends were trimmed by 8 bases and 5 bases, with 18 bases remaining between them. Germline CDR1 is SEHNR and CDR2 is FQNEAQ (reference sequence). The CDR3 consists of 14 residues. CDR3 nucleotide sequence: TGTGCCAGCCTGGGGGAAAGGCTGGGGACTGAAGCTTTCTTT. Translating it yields CASLGERLGTEAFF.

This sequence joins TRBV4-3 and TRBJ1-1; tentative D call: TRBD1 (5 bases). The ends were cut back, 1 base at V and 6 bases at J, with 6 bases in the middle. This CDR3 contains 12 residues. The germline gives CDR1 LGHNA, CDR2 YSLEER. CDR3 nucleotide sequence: TGCGCCAGCAGCCAAGGGGGGTCTGAAGCTTTCTTT. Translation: CASSQGGSEAFF.

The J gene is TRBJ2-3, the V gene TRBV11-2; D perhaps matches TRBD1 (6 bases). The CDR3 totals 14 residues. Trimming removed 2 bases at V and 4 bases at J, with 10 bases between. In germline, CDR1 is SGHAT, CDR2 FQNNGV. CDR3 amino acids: CASSLMGAADTQYF. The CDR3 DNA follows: TGTGCCAGCAGCTTAATGGGGGCTGCAGATACGCAGTATTTT.

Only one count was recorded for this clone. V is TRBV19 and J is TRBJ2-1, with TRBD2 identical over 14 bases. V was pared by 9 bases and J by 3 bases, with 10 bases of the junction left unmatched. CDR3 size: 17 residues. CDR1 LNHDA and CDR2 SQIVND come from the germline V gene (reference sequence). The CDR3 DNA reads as TGTGCCAGCTCGGGACTAGCGGGAGTGGCGCACTACAATGAGCAGTTCTTC. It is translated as CASSGLAGVAHYNEQFF. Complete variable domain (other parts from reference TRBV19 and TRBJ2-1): DGGITQSPKYLFRKEGQNVTLSCEQNLNHDAMYWYRQDPGQGLRLIYYSQIVNDFQKGDIAEGYSVSREKKESFPLTVTSAQKNPTAFYLCASSGLAGVAHYNEQFFGPGTRLTVL.

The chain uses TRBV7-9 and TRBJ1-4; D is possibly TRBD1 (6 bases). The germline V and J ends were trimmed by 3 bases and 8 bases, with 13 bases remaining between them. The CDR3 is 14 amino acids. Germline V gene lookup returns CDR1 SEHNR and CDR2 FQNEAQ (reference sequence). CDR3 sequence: CASSLGAPREKLFF. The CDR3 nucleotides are TGTGCCAGCAGCTTGGGGGCCCCCAGGGAAAAACTGTTTTTT.

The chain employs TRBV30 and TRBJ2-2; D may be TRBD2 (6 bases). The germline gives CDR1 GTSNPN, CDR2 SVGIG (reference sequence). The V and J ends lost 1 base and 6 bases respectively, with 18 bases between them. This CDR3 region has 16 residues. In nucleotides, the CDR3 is TGTGCCTGGAGTGCCTTAACGGGAGTTGGTCCCGGGGAGCTGTTTTTT. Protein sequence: CAWSALTGVGPGELFF.

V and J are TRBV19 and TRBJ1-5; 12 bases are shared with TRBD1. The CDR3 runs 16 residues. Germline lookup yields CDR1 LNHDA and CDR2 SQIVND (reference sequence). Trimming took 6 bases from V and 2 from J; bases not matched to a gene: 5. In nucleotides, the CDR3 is TGTGCCAGTAGGGGGACAGGGGGCGACGGCAATCAGCCCCAGCATTTT. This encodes CASRGTGGDGNQPQHF.

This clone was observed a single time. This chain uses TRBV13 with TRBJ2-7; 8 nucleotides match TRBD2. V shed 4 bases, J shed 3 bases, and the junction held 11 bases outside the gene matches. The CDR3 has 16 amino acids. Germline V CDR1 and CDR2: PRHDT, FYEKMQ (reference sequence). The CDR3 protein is CASSYARGGRGYEQYF. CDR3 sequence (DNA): TGTGCCAGCAGCTACGCCCGGGGGGGGCGGGGCTACGAGCAGTACTTC.